Below, one T cell receptor beta chain is given with its context. This clonotype was counted between two and nine times. The clone's antigen remains unknown. Base qualities are not provided; no much larger clone lies one nucleotide away. The data derive from a study of CD8 T cells in ankylosing spondylitis listed by TCRdb under 2017. For context, the study as a whole: To find TCR variants linked to disease, the study profiled T cell receptor beta repertoires in ankylosing spondylitis patients and healthy donors. In total, the full study cohort was made up of some 100 healthy donors and 25 to 30 ankylosing spondylitis patients. Peripheral blood was sampled, and synovial fluid was also collected from ankylosing spondylitis patients. General study outcomes and caveats: Significant enrichment of the disease-linked clones was reported in matched synovial fluid samples from ankylosing spondylitis patients. In peripheral blood, the disease-linked clones were found at relatively low frequencies and had a CD8+ phenotype. A TCR beta motif made up of under ten highly homologous amino acid variants appeared to be characteristic of blood from ankylosing spondylitis patients. Some TCR beta motif variants had previously been reported in synovial fluid and blood of reactive arthritis patients, which suggested common disease-initiation mechanisms.

The sample was run on an Illumina HiSeq 2500. Quantitative 5'-RACE with molecular barcodes was used to prepare TCR beta libraries. As for the authors' bioinformatics: A new computational method, built on a probabilistic model of VDJ rearrangement, was used to identify disease-linked TCR variants. TCRdb passed the public sequencing reads through fastp at Q25 and MiXCR, retaining productive beta sequences. Every entry covers one CDR3 protein and lists the most common genes and DNA from its rows. For this entry, the V and J calls and clone size follow TCRdb and not the study's own pipeline. For this sample the table gives about 840,000 distinct CDR3 sequences, of which approximately 10% were detected only once. The top ten hold 0.51% of the sample. V sheds 3 bases and J sheds 4 bases, leaving 15 bases between their ends. There are 15 amino acids in the CDR3, from cysteine to phenylalanine inclusive. The CDR3 DNA has 45 bases and is translated from base 1.

The rearrangement combines TRBV12-3 or TRBV12-4 with TRBJ1-2; TRBD1 is perhaps the D gene, given 6 matching bases. The sequencing sample was made of blood, either unsorted or a sorted T cell fraction (not recorded which). This TCR was recovered from a male donor with ankylosing spondylitis. The CDR3 loop reads CASSFSGVGGYGYTF. The DNA sequence is TGTGCCAGCAGTTTTTCAGGGGTGGGGGGCTATGGCTACACCTTC.